The 4 T cell receptor beta chains below all came from one sample that was sequenced in a study of T cells after yellow fever vaccination. Using its own MiXCR run on the 5' RACE reads, TCRdb lists one record per CDR3 protein. The table has tens of thousands of distinct CDR3 sequences, less than 8.5% seen once. The sequencing used CD8+ T cells sorted from PBMCs, collected 15 days after the yellow fever booster vaccination. These receptors came from a man in his thirties or forties who received the YFV17D yellow fever vaccine.

At least ten counts were recorded for this clonotype. The chain couples TRBV20-1 to TRBJ2-7; 8 nucleotides line up with TRBD2. The CDR3 loop spans 17 amino acids. V was pared by 0 bases and J by 5 bases, with 15 bases of the junction left unmatched. CDR1 and CDR2 (germline): DFQATT, SNEGSKA (reference sequence). CDR3 loop: CSARDLLVGGATHEQYF. The CDR3 DNA reads as TGCAGTGCTAGAGATCTGTTGGTCGGGGGGGCGACCCACGAGCAGTACTTC.

This clonotype came up many times. The chain carries TRBV6-2 or TRBV6-3 and TRBJ2-5; no clear D. Germline V gene lookup returns CDR1 MNHEY and CDR2 SVGEGT. This CDR3 has 13 amino acids. The germline V and J ends were trimmed by 0 bases and 5 bases, with 7 bases remaining between them. CDR3 in amino acids: CASSYSLPETQYF. As DNA, the CDR3 is TGTGCCAGCAGTTACTCGCTCCCGGAGACCCAGTACTTC.

This clonotype was found many times. The chain has TRBV10-3 and TRBJ2-1, with D perhaps matching TRBD2 (6 bases). Germline values: CDR1 ENHRY, CDR2 SYGVKD. Trimming removed 3 bases from V and 0 bases from J, with 12 bases in between. This CDR3 is 16 amino acids long. Written as DNA, the CDR3 is TGTGCCATCAGTGAAAAAGGAGGGAGCTCCTACAATGAGCAGTTCTTC. Protein: CAISEKGGSSYNEQFF.

This chain links TRBV19 with TRBJ1-1; D is uncertain. V was trimmed by 3 bases and J by 5 bases, leaving 16 bases between them. The CDR3 runs 15 residues. Germline V gene lookup returns CDR1 LNHDA and CDR2 SQIVND (reference sequence). CDR3 in amino acids: CASSIGIYSRTEAFF. The CDR3 DNA is TGTGCCAGTAGTATCGGGATCTATAGTCGGACTGAAGCTTTCTTT.